This paragraph reports one T cell receptor beta chain. The antigen remains unidentified. The sample belongs to a study of blood T cells in healthy people across ages. Turning to the study itself: The template switching approach captured approximately one barcoded beta molecule for every two T cells.

CDR3 length: 15 residues. The V segment lost 8 bases and the J segment 11 bases; nucleotides outside the gene matches: 15. Germline CDR1 is MDHEN and CDR2 is SYDVKM. A J-beta primer mix and a sample-barcoded 5' primer were used in a second PCR of about 7 to 11 cycles. One entry per CDR3 protein, called by TCRdb with MiXCR from the 5' RACE reads. The sample gives about 1.6 million distinct CDR3 sequences, roughly 32% of which show up once; around 10% is in the top ten. Study results and caveats: Per million T cells, TCR beta diversity dropped about linearly as age rose. Strong correlation existed between TCR beta diversity and naive T cell percentage. Unsorted PBMCs blocked a conclusive comparison of naive and antigen-experienced cells.

Input material: blood. The clonotype originates from a woman aged 25-40 years in good health. The chain is built from TRBV28 and TRBJ1-1, with 12 positions matching TRBD1. The CDR3 reads CASGPQGQGASWAFF. Here the CDR3 DNA reads TGTGCCAGCGGGCCCCAGGGACAGGGGGCATCTTGGGCTTTCTTT. The full variable domain, with the rest looked up from reference TRBV28 and TRBJ1-1, is DVKVTQSSRYLVKRTGEKVFLECVQDMDHENMFWYRQDPGLGLRLIYFSYDVKMKEKGDIPEGYSVSREKKERFSLILESASTNQTSMYLCASGPQGQGASWAFFGQGTRLTVV.